Presented here are 17 T cell receptor beta chains from one specimen sequenced in a study of T-cell reconstitution after alpha-beta-depleted transplantation in children. TCRbeta library construction was performed incorporating unique molecular identifiers. TCRdb used MiXCR to reprocess the PCR reads, holding one entry per CDR3 protein. This sample has about 690,000 distinct CDR3 sequences, with 16% found just once. The sequencing here drew on PBMCs from the stem cell graft donor, taken from the stem cell graft. The receptor source for this set is a human donor who donated a stem cell graft to a child with acute myeloid leukemia.

V gene TRBV12-3 or TRBV12-4 combines with J gene TRBJ2-6; D possibly corresponds to TRBD2 (5 bases). V was pared by 5 bases and J by 4 bases, with 12 bases between. There are 15 residues in the CDR3. CDR3 in DNA: TGTGCCAGCAGTGCTGGAGGTATCGGGGCCAACGTCCTGACTTTC. Translating gives CASSAGGIGANVLTF.

In its sample, this clonotype was seen many times. The chain combines TRBV7-2 with TRBJ1-6; D is uncertain. This CDR3 region has 13 residues. The ends were cut back, 2 bases at V and 10 bases at J, with 9 bases in the middle. In germline, CDR1 is SGHTA, CDR2 FQGNSA. The chain's CDR3 is CASSLPLPSPLHF. In nucleotides, the CDR3 is TGTGCCAGCAGCTTACCCTTACCGTCACCCCTCCACTTT.

The chain recombines TRBV7-6 with TRBJ2-7; possibly TRBD2 for D (6 bases). There are 15 residues in the CDR3. From germline, CDR1 is SGHVS and CDR2 FNYEAQ. V lost 4 bases to trimming and J lost 7 bases, with 20 bases between them. CDR3 amino acids: CASSSLSRGTREQYF. The CDR3, as DNA: TGTGCCAGCAGCTCATTATCCAGAGGGACTCGAGAGCAGTACTTC.

This clonotype was detected only a few times. This chain uses TRBV20-1 with TRBJ2-2; TRBD2 agrees at 12 bases. V shed 0 bases, J shed 7 bases, and the junction held 12 bases outside the gene matches. The germline V gene encodes CDR1 DFQATT and CDR2 SNEGSKA (reference sequence). This CDR3 spans 18 amino acids. The CDR3 region has the DNA TGCAGTGCTAGAGAACTCCTGCTAGCGGGGGGGCCCGGCGGGGAGCTGTTTTTT. Its protein product is CSARELLLAGGPGGELFF.

This clonotype was detected ten times or more. V usage is TRBV29-1 and J usage is TRBJ2-1; 9 nucleotides align to TRBD1. The J segment lost 4 bases and the V segment lost 8 bases, leaving 3 bases of the junction unmatched. The CDR3 has 12 residues. Germline V gives CDR1 SQVTM, CDR2 ANQGSEA. The CDR3 DNA follows: TGCAGCTCGGGACAGGGTTACAATGAGCAGTTCTTC. Translated: CSSGQGYNEQFF.

A few counts support this clonotype. This rearrangement joins TRBV7-7 to TRBJ2-5, with D perhaps matching TRBD1 or TRBD2 (5 bases each). Per germline, CDR1 SSHAT and CDR2 FNYEAQ (reference sequence). V lost 3 bases, J lost 4 bases, and 12 bases lay in between. There are 14 residues in the CDR3. CDR3: CASSFRGDGETQYF. CDR3 DNA sequence: TGTGCCAGCAGCTTTAGAGGGGACGGAGAGACCCAGTACTTC.

This clonotype appeared many times. The chain has TRBV20-1 and TRBJ1-2; TRBD1 might be the D (6 bases). V dropped 4 bases and J dropped 6 bases, with 18 bases sitting between them. The CDR3 extends over 14 amino acids. CDR1 and CDR2 from the germline V gene are DFQATT and SNEGSKA (reference sequence). CDR3 sequence: CSAISYEGGDGYTF. The CDR3 DNA follows: TGCAGTGCTATAAGCTATGAGGGGGGAGATGGCTACACCTTC.

This clonotype was seen more than once but under ten times. The CDR3 region is CASSQGRPTNYGYTF. In DNA, the CDR3 is TGCGCCAGCAGCCAAGGGCGGCCGACAAACTATGGCTACACCTTC. The V gene is TRBV4-3, the J gene TRBJ1-2; D gene uncertain. Trimming pared 1 base from V and 2 bases from J, leaving 11 bases between. This CDR3 region has 15 residues. Per the germline V gene, CDR1 is LGHNA and CDR2 is YSLEER.

In this sample, this clonotype turned up a few times. V gene TRBV5-1 combines with J gene TRBJ1-4, with TRBD1 as a possible D gene (6 bases). The CDR3 runs to 15 residues. V dropped 4 bases and J dropped 7 bases, with 17 bases sitting between them. Per the germline V gene, CDR1 is SGHRS and CDR2 is YFSETQ. CDR3 nucleotides: TGCGCCAGCAGCATAGGGACACCCGTTGGTGAAAAACTGTTTTTT. Protein sequence: CASSIGTPVGEKLFF.

The V gene is TRBV9, the J gene TRBJ2-2; D may match TRBD1 or TRBD2 (5 bases each). The CDR3 extends over 18 amino acids. CDR1 is SGDLS, CDR2 YYNGEE, per germline. Between the trimmed V and J ends, which lost 1 base and 3 bases, there was a span of 19 bases. CDR3 residues: CASSVNPHGTLHTGELFF. The CDR3 nucleotides are TGTGCCAGCAGCGTAAACCCCCATGGGACCCTGCACACCGGGGAGCTGTTTTTT.

This clonotype showed up many times. J is TRBJ1-1 and V is TRBV5-5; no clear D. Germline CDR1 and CDR2: SGHKS and YYEKEE (reference sequence). This CDR3 comprises 12 residues. Trimming shortened V by 3 bases and J by 4 bases, and 7 bases separated the two germline ends. CDR3 coding DNA: TGTGCCAGCAGCTCACCGGCCACTGAAGCTTTCTTT. Translating gives CASSSPATEAFF. Full variable domain (outside the CDR3, taken from reference TRBV5-5 and TRBJ1-1): DAGVTQSPTHLIKTRGQQVTLRCSPISGHKSVSWYQQVLGQGPQFIFQYYEKEERGRGNFPDRFSARQFPNYSSELNVNALLLGDSALYLCASSSPATEAFFGQGTRLTVV.

This clonotype was detected many times. The chain has TRBV12-3 or TRBV12-4 and TRBJ1-5; 9 bases match TRBD1. After removal of 5 bases from V and 7 bases from J, the junction contained 6 bases not matched to a gene. The CDR3 length is 14 residues. The CDR3 loop reads CASSPTGGGQPQHF. The CDR3 DNA is TGTGCCAGCAGTCCGACAGGGGGAGGACAGCCCCAGCATTTT.

This clonotype was seen only a few times. This sequence joins TRBV18 and TRBJ2-6; a possible D gene is TRBD1 (5 bases). Trimming left V 6 bases short and J 0 bases short, with 9 bases between. The CDR3 is made up of 15 amino acids. Germline-derived CDR1 and CDR2 are KGHSH and LQKENI. Written as DNA, the CDR3 is TGTGCCAGCTCGCCGGACACCTCTGGGGCCAACGTCCTGACTTTC. Protein product: CASSPDTSGANVLTF.

This clonotype was counted ten times or more. The rearrangement joins TRBV4-3 to TRBJ2-1; 8 bases fit TRBD2. There are 15 residues in the CDR3. The germline V gene has CDR1 LGHNA and CDR2 YSLEER. V lost 0 bases to trimming and J lost 7 bases; unmatched junction nucleotides: 5. CDR3 protein: CASSQDTRLANEQFF. Here the CDR3 DNA reads TGCGCCAGCAGCCAAGATACCAGACTAGCGAATGAGCAGTTCTTC.

This clonotype was counted many times. The V call is TRBV5-6, the J call TRBJ2-5, with D maybe TRBD1 (6 bases). Germline assignment: CDR1 SGHDT and CDR2 YYEEEE. The germline V and J ends were trimmed by 4 bases and 7 bases, with 14 bases remaining between them. The CDR3 extends over 13 amino acids. CDR3 DNA: TGTGCCAGCAGCCCCTCAGGGGCGTTGACCCAGTACTTC. The encoded protein is CASSPSGALTQYF.

The chain couples TRBV5-1 to TRBJ1-1; D is unresolved. The V end was cut by 4 bases, the J end by 8 bases, with 9 bases between. The germline V gene has CDR1 SGHRS and CDR2 YFSETQ. The CDR3 spans 11 residues. The CDR3, as DNA: TGCGCCAGCAGCGGGAAGGGAGAAGCTTTCTTT. It translates to CASSGKGEAFF.

This clonotype has only a few counts. The J gene is TRBJ1-6, the V gene TRBV21-1; the table assigns TRBD1, which was not confirmed against the DNA. TRBV21-1 is a pseudogene segment. CDR3 length: 11 residues. In DNA, the CDR3 is TGTGCCAGCGGGAGAGGTTCACCCCTCCACTTT. Residues: CASGRGSPLHF.